This T cell receptor (beta chain) was retrieved from a study of OX40 agonist ivuxolimab in advanced cancers. Study-wide results and limits: CD4+ and CD8+ blood T cells expanded clonally by week 6 at 0.1 to 3.0 mg/kg.

In regard to this clone: Its target is unknown.

Profiling relied on immunoSEQ multiplex PCR, and the TCRdb table lists in-frame clones only, not all of them. The data hold approximately 87,000 clones, with approximately 89% observed a single time. Trimming shortened V by 2 bases and J by 4 bases, and 13 bases separated the two germline ends. CDR3 length equals 15 residues. The germline gives CDR1 SGDLS, CDR2 YYNGEE. The receptor comes from an adult with an advanced solid tumor such as melanoma, head and neck, liver or kidney cancer. V usage is TRBV9 and J usage is TRBJ2-1; a possible D gene is TRBD2 (6 bases). Sequences were derived from CD4+ or CD8+ T cells sorted from blood, sampled in a trial of the OX40 agonist ivuxolimab. The CDR3 DNA reads as TGTGCCAGCAGCGTCGGTGGGGGAGGATACAATGAGCAGTTCTTC. Residues: CASSVGGGGYNEQFF.